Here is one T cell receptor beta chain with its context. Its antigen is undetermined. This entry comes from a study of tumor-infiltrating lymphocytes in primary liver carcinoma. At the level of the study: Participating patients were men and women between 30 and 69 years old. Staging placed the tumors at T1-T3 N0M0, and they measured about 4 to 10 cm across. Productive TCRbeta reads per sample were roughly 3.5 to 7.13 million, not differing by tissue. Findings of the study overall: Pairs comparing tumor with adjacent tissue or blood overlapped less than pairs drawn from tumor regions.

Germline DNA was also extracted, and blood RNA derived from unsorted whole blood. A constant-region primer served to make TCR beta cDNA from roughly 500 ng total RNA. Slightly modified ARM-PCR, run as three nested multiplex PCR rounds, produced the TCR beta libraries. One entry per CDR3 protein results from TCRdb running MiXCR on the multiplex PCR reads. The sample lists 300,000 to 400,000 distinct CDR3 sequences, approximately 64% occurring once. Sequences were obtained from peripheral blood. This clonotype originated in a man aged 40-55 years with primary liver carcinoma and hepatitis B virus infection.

CDR3 loop: CASSFRTSVNTDTQYF. Here the CDR3 DNA reads TGTGCCAGCAGCTTTCGGACTAGCGTAAACACTGATACGCAGTATTTT. This chain uses TRBV11-2 with TRBJ2-3; TRBD2 matches at 9 bases. Germline V gives CDR1 SGHAT, CDR2 FQNNGV. V dropped 3 bases and J dropped 6; count of bases not matched to a gene: 10. This CDR3 region has 16 residues.